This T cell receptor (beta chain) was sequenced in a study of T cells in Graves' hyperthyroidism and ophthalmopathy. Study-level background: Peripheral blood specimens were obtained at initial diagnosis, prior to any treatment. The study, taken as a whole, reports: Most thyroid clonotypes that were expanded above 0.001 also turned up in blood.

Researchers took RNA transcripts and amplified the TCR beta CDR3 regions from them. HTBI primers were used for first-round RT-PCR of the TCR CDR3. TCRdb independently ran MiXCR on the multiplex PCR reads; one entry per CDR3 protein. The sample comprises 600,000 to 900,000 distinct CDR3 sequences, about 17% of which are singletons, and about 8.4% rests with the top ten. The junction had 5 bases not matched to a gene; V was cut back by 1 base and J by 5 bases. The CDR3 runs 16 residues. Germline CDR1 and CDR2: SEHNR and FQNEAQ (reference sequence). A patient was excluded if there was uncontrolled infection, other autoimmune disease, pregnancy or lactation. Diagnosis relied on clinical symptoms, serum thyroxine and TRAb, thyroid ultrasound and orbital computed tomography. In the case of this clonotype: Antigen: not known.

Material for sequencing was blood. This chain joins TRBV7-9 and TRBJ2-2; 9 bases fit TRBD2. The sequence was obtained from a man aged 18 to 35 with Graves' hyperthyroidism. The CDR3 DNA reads TGTGCCAGCAGCTTAGTAGCGGGGGCACGGACCGGGGAGCTGTTTTTT. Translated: CASSLVAGARTGELFF. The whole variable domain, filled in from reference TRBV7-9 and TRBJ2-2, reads DTGVSQNPRHKITKRGQNVTFRCDPISEHNRLYWYRQTLGQGPEFLTYFQNEAQLEKSRLLSDRFSAERPKGSFSTLEIQRTEQGDSAMYLCASSLVAGARTGELFFGEGSRLTVL.